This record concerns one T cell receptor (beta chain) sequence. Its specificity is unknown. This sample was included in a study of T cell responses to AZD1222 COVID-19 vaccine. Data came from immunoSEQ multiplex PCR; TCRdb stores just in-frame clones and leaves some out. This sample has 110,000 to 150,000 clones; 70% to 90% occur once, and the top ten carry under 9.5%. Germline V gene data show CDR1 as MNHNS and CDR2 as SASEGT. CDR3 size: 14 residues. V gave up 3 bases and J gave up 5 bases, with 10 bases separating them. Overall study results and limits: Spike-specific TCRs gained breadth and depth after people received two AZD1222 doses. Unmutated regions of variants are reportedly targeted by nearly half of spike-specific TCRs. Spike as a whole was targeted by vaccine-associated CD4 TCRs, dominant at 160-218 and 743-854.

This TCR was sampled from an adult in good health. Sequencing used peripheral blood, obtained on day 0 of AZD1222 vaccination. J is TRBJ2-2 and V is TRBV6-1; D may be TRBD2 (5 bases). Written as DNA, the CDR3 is TGTGCCAGCAGTGAGGGTCGGAGGACCGGGGAGCTGTTTTTT. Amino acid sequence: CASSEGRRTGELFF.